This record covers a single T cell receptor (beta chain). Its antigen is undetermined. These data originate in a study of a mutant IDH1 vaccine in newly diagnosed glioma. The CDR3 runs 15 residues. V was shortened by 4 bases and J by 5 bases, with 17 bases between the two germline ends. Germline CDR1 reads SGHVS; CDR2 reads FQNEAQ. The protocol was immunoSEQ multiplex PCR, while the TCRdb copy is restricted to in-frame clones and leaves out a portion. The sample has approximately 60,000 clones; around four fifths are singletons. Time point here: week 47, end of study. Alongside topical imiquimod, each dose of vaccine comprised 300 ug of mutant IDH1 20-mer peptide.

The sequence derives from a man aged 25-40 years with glioma. The starting material was PBMCs, obtained from a glioma patient whose treatment included an IDH1 peptide vaccine. The V and J genes are TRBV7-8 and TRBJ1-1; D unresolved. The CDR3 DNA follows: TGTGCCAGCAGCTCGAGTAAGCACCTAGCAACTGAAGCTTTCTTT. Protein sequence: CASSSSKHLATEAFF.